This T cell receptor (beta chain) was sequenced in a study of blood T cell repertoires in COVID-19. Study-wide context: Sites in the United States, Italy and Spain provided acute and convalescent COVID-19 samples.

V gave up 3 bases and J gave up 4 bases, with 7 bases separating them. The CDR3 sequence is 13 residues long. Cohort assignment relied on participant-reported clinical history. Symptom resolution, clearance, or two negative PCRs marked donors in Cohort 3 as recovered. As handled by the study authors: Reference gene primers were amplified, and this amplification served to estimate nucleated cell counts. Measured with immunoSEQ multiplex PCR; TCRdb has only the in-frame clones, and not every one. That table is the source of V, J and clone size, and D and trimming were worked out from the DNA. This repertoire shows 200,000 to 250,000 clones, 86% found once; its top ten account for roughly 2%.

The sequencing sample was made of PBMCs or T cells enriched from blood (not recorded which). V gene TRBV12-3 or TRBV12-4 combines with J gene TRBJ2-1; D call uncertain. The TCR sequence derives from a woman between 50 and 59 years old who had recovered from COVID-19. CDR3 sequence: CASSLNIYNEQFF. DNA for the CDR3: TGTGCCAGCAGTTTGAACATTTACAATGAGCAGTTCTTC.